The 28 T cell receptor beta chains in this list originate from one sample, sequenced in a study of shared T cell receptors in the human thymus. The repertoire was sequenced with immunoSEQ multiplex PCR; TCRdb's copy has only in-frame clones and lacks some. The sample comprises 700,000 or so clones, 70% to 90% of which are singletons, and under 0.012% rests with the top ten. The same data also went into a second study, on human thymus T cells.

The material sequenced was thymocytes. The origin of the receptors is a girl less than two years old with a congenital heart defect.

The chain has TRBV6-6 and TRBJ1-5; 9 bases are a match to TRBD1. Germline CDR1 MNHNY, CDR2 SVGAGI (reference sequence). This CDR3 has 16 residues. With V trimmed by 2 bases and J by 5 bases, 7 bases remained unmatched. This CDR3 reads CASSYPGTGPDQPQHF. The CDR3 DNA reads TGTGCCAGCAGTTACCCCGGGACAGGGCCTGATCAGCCCCAGCATTTT.

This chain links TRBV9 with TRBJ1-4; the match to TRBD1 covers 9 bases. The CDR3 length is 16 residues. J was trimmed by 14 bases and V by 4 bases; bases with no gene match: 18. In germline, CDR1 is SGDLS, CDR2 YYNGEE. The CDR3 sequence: CASSPNEGTGRSGLFF. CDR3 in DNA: TGTGCCAGCAGCCCCAATGAGGGGACAGGGAGGTCCGGGCTGTTTTTT.

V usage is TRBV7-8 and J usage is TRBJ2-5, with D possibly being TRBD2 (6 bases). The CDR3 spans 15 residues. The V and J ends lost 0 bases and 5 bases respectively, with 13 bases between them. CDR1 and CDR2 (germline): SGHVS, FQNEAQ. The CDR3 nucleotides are TGTGCCAGCAGCTTAGCCGCGGGGTCAGATGAGACCCAGTACTTC. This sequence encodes CASSLAAGSDETQYF. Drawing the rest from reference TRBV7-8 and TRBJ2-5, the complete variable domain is GAGVSQSPRYKVAKRGQDVALRCDPISGHVSLFWYQQALGQGPEFLTYFQNEAQLDKSGLPSDRFFAERPEGSVSTLKIQRTQQEDSAVYLCASSLAAGSDETQYFGPGTRLLVL.

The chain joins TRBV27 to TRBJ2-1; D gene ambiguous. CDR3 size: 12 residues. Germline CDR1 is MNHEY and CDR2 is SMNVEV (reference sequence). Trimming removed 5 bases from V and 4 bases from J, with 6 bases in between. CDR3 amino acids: CASSPHYNEQFF. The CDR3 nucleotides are TGTGCCAGCAGTCCCCATTACAATGAGCAGTTCTTC.

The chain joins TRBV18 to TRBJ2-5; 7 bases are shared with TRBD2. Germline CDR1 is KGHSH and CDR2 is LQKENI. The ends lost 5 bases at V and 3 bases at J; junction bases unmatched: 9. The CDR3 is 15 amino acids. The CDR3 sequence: CASSSSTSLKETQYF. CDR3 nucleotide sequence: TGTGCCAGCTCATCTTCGACTAGCTTAAAAGAGACCCAGTACTTC. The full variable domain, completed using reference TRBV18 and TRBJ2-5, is NAGVMQNPRHLVRRRGQEARLRCSPMKGHSHVYWYRQLPEEGLKFMVYLQKENIIDESGMPKERFSAEFPKEGPSILRIQQVVRGDSAAYFCASSSSTSLKETQYFGPGTRLLVL.

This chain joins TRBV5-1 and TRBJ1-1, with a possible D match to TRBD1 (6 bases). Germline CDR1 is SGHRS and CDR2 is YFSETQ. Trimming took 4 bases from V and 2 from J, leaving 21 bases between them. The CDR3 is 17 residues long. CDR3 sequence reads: CASSPWPIQGINTEAFF. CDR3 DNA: TGCGCCAGCAGCCCATGGCCCATACAGGGAATTAACACTGAAGCTTTCTTT.

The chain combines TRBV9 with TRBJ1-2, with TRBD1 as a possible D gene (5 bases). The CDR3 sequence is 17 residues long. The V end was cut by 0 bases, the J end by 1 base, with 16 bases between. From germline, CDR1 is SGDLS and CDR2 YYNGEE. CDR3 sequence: CASSVGVGGPLNYGYTF. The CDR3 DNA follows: TGTGCCAGCAGCGTAGGCGTCGGGGGTCCCCTTAACTATGGCTACACCTTC.

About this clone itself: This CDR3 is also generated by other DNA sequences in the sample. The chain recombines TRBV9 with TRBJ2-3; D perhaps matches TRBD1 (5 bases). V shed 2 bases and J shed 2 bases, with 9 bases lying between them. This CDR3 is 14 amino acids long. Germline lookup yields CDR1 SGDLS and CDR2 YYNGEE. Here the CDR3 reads CASSVDSNTDTQYF. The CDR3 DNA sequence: TGTGCCAGCAGCGTCGACAGTAACACAGATACGCAGTATTTT.

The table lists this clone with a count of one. CDR3 sequence (DNA): TGTGCCAGCACCCACCTTGACAGCTTATATGGCTACACCTTC. This codes for CASTHLDSLYGYTF. The genes are TRBV5-4 and TRBJ1-2, with D tentatively TRBD1 (5 bases). The CDR3 consists of 14 residues. Germline-derived CDR1 and CDR2 are SGHNT and YYREEE (reference sequence). V lost 6 bases to trimming and J lost 5 bases, with 17 bases between them.

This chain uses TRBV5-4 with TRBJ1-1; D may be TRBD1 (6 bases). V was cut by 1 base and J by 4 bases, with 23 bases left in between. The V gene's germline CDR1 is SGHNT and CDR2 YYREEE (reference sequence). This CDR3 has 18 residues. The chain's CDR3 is CASSLTGAGVCRTTEAFF. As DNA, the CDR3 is TGTGCCAGCAGCTTGACGGGGGCGGGGGTTTGTAGGACCACTGAAGCTTTCTTT.

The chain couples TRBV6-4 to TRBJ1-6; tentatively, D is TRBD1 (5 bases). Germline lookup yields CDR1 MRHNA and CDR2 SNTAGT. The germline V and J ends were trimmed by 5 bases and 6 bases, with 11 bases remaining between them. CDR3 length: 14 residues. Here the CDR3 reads CASSSRALNSPLHF. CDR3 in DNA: TGTGCCAGCAGTTCCAGGGCGCTTAATTCACCCCTCCACTTT.

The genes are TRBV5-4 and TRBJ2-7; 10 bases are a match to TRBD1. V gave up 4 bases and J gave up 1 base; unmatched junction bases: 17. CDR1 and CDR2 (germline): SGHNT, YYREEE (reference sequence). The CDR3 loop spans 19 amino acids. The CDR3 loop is CASSREPGTGVIASYEQYF. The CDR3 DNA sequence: TGTGCCAGCAGCCGAGAGCCCGGGACAGGGGTAATCGCTTCCTACGAGCAGTACTTC.

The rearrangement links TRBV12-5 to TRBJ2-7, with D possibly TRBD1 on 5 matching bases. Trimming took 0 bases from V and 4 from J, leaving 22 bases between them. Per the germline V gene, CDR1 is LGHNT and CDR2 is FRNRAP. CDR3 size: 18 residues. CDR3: CASGLVPPAPAGSYEQYF. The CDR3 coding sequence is TGTGCTAGTGGTTTGGTCCCTCCAGCGCCAGCAGGGTCGTACGAGCAGTACTTC.

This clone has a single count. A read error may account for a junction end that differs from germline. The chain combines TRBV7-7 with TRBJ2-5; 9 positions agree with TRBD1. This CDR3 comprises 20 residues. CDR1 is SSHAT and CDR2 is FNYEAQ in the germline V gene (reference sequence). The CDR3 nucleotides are TGTGCTAGCAGCTTAGAAGACAGGAGGGGGGGACAGGGCCACCAAGAGACCCAGTACTTC. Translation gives CASSLEDRRGGQGHQETQYF.

The chain's CDR3 is CASSQEFWGRSQTLDTQYF. In DNA form, the CDR3 reads TGCGCCAGCAGCCAAGAATTCTGGGGGCGGTCCCAAACACTAGATACGCAGTATTTT. J is TRBJ2-3 and V is TRBV4-3, with D perhaps TRBD1 (6 bases). The V gene's germline CDR1 is LGHNA and CDR2 YSLEER. The CDR3 runs to 19 residues. V gave up 0 bases and J gave up 5 bases, with 24 bases separating them.

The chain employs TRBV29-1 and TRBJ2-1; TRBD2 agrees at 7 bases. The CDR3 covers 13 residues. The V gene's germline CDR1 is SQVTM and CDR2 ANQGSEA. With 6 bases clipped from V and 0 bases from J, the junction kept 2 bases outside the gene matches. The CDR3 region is CSVGGSSYNEQFF. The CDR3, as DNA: TGCAGCGTCGGGGGGAGCTCCTACAATGAGCAGTTCTTC.

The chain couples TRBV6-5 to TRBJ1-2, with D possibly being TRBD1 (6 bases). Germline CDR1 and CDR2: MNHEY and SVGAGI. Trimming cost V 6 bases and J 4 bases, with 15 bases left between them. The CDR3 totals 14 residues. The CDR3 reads CASSQDRSSYGYTF. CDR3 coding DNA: TGTGCCAGCAGCCAGGACAGAAGTTCCTATGGCTACACCTTC.

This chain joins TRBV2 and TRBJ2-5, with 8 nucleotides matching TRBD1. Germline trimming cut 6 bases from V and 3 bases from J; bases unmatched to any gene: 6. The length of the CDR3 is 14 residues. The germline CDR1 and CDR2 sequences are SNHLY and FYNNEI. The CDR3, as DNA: TGTGCCAGCAGCAAGACAGGGGTAGAAGAGACCCAGTACTTC. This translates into CASSKTGVEETQYF.

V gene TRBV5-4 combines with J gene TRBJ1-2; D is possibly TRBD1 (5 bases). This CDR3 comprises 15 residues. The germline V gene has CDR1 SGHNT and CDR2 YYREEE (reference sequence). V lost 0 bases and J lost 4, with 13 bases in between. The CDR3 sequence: CASSLAVGGGYGYTF. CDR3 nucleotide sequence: TGTGCCAGCAGCTTGGCCGTGGGGGGGGGCTATGGCTACACCTTC.

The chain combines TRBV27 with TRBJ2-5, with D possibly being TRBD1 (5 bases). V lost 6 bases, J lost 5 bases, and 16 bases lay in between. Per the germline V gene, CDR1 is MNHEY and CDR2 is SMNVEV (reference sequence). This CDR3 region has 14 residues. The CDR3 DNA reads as TGTGCCAGCAGACAGCAGGGTCCACGGGAGACCCAGTACTTC. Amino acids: CASRQQGPRETQYF.

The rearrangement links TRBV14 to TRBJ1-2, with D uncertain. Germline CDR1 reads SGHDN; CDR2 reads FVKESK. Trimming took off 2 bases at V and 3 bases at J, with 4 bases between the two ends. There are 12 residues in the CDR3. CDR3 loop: CASSQTDYGYTF. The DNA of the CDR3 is TGTGCCAGCAGCCAAACTGACTATGGCTACACCTTC.

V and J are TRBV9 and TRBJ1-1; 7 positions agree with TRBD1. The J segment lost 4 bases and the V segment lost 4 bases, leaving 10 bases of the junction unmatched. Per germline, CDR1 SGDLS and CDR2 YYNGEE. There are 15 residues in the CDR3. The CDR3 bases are TGTGCCAGCAGCCCGAAACCACAGGGGAGCACTGAAGCTTTCTTT. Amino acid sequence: CASSPKPQGSTEAFF.

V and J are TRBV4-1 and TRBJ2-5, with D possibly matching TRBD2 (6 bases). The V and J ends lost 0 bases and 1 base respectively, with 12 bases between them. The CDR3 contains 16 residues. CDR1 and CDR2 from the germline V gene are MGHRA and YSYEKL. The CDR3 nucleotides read TGCGCCAGCAGCCAAGATAATTGGGGGGTCCAAGAGACCCAGTACTTC. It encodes CASSQDNWGVQETQYF.

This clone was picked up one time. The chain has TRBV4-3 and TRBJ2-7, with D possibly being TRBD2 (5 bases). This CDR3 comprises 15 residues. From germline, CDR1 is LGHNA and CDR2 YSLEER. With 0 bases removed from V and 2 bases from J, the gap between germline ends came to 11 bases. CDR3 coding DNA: TGCGCCAGCAGCCAAGATCTGGGAGTAGCCTACGAGCAGTACTTC. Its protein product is CASSQDLGVAYEQYF.

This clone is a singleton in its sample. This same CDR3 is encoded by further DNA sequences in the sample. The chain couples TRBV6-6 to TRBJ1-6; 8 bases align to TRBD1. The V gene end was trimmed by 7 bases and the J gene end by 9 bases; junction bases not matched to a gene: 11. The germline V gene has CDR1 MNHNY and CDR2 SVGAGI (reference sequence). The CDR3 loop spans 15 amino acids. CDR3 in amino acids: CASIDPGQAGSPLHF. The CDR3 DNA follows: TGTGCCAGCATTGACCCGGGACAGGCGGGTTCACCCCTCCACTTT.

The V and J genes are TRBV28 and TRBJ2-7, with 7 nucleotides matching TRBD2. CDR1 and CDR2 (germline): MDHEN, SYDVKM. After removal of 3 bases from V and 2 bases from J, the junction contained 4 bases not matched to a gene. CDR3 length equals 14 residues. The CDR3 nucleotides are TGTGCCAGCAGTTTGCGCGGGGGTGCCTACGAGCAGTACTTC. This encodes CASSLRGGAYEQYF.

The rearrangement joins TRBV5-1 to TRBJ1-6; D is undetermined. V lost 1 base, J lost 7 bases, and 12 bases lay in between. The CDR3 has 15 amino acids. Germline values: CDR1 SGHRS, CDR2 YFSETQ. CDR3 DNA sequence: TGCGCCAGCAGCTTGACCCCCGGGAGCAATTCACCCCTCCACTTT. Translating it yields CASSLTPGSNSPLHF.

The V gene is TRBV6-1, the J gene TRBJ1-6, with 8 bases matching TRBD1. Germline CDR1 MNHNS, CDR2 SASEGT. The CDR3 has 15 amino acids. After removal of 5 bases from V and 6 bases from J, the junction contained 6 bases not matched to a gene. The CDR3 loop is CASSTPDRVNSPLHF. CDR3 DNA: TGTGCCAGCAGTACCCCGGACAGGGTTAATTCACCCCTCCACTTT.